This is a list of T cell receptor beta chains from one sample in a study of blood T cells in healthy people across ages. Each CDR3 protein gets one entry after TCRdb re-called the 5' RACE reads with MiXCR. The sample lists about 540,000 distinct CDR3 sequences, nearly 25% occurring once. Another study also made use of these data, one on T cells of mothers and their children.

Sequencing was done on a sample of blood. Source of these receptors: a boy aged 10-17 years in good health. CDR3s include the opening cysteine and the closing phenylalanine or tryptophan. The D gene is left open where the match is weak. Clone size is not always given. Where it is, it says once, few, many or a class for expanded clones.

size	V	D	J	length	DNA	CDR3
many	TRBV3-1	NA	TRBJ1-5	16	TGTGCCAGCAGCCAAGATCGCCCAGGGGCCAATCAGCCCCAGCATTTT	CASSQDRPGANQPQHF
few	TRBV7-2	NA	TRBJ2-2	13	TGTGCCAGCAGCCCGTACCTACAGGGGGAGCTGTTTTTT	CASSPYLQGELFF
once	TRBV28	NA	TRBJ2-7	14	TGTGCCAGCACCATCGCCAGGGACTCCCACGAGCAGTACTTC	CASTIARDSHEQYF
NA	TRBV6-5	NA	TRBJ1-3	15	TGTGCCAGCAGTTACTCGATAAGGTCTGGAAACACCATATATTTT	CASSYSIRSGNTIYF
NA	TRBV5-1	TRBD1	TRBJ1-2	17	TGCGCCAGCAGCTTGGCCTCTCCGATGTCAGGGGGCCATGGCTACACCTTC	CASSLASPMSGGHGYTF
few	TRBV12-3/TRBV12-4	TRBD1	TRBJ1-5	14	TGTGCCAGCAGTCCCGGGACAGGATATCAGCCCCAGCATTTT	CASSPGTGYQPQHF
few	TRBV12-3/TRBV12-4	NA	TRBJ1-2	11	TGTGCCAGCAGTTTGAGCTATGGCTACACCTTC	CASSLSYGYTF
few	TRBV28	TRBD1	TRBJ1-2	17	TGTGCCAGCAGTCTCCAGGACAGGGTAACCCGGAACTATGGCTACACCTTC	CASSLQDRVTRNYGYTF
NA	TRBV5-1	NA	TRBJ1-4	15	TGCGCCAGCAGCTTGGCGGGCCAGCCCAATGAAAAACTGTTTTTT	CASSLAGQPNEKLFF
NA	TRBV2	NA	TRBJ1-6	14	TGTGCCAGCAGTGAAGTTCGGGGGAATTCACCCCTCCACTTT	CASSEVRGNSPLHF
few	TRBV2	NA	TRBJ2-4	14	TGTGCCAGCAGTGAAAGATTAGCCAAAAACATTCAGTACTTC	CASSERLAKNIQYF
NA	TRBV4-3	NA	TRBJ2-1	15	TGCGCCAGCAGCCAAGATTTCGACGGTTACAATGAGCAGTTCTTC	CASSQDFDGYNEQFF
few	TRBV6-2/TRBV6-3	TRBD1	TRBJ1-1	15	TGTGCCAGCAGTCCGGGACAGACCATGAACACTGAAGCTTTCTTT	CASSPGQTMNTEAFF
NA	TRBV20-1	NA	TRBJ2-7	13	TGCAGGGCAGTCCGGGACGACTCCTACGAGCAGTACTTC	CRAVRDDSYEQYF
NA	TRBV16	TRBD1	TRBJ1-4	14	TGTGCCAGCAGCCGATCCGGGACAGACGAAAAACTGTTTTTT	CASSRSGTDEKLFF
NA	TRBV10-3	NA	TRBJ2-3	15	TGTGCCATCAGCCGACGGATAGAATTCACAGATACGCAGTATTTT	CAISRRIEFTDTQYF
NA	TRBV4-2	NA	TRBJ1-5	15	TGTGCCAGCAGCCAAGACAGGGCGAGGAATCAGCCCCAGCATTTT	CASSQDRARNQPQHF
NA	TRBV20-1	TRBD2	TRBJ2-1	15	TGCAGTGCTTCCGGACTAGCGGGATTTTACAATGAGCAGTTCTTC	CSASGLAGFYNEQFF
NA	TRBV4-1	NA	TRBJ1-5	17	TGCGCCAGCAGCCATGGACCCGGGGCATGGAGCAATCAGCCCCAGCATTTT	CASSHGPGAWSNQPQHF
NA	TRBV12-5	TRBD1	TRBJ1-1	13	TGTGCTAGTGGCCTGACAGGGGCCGTTGAAGCTTTCTTT	CASGLTGAVEAFF
many	TRBV20-1	TRBD1	TRBJ2-7	13	TGCAGTGCTAGAGGACAGGGGGCCTACGAGCAGTACTTC	CSARGQGAYEQYF
NA	TRBV9	NA	TRBJ2-7	15	TGTGCCAGCAGCGTCCTCGGGGAAAGCTCCTACGAGCAGTACTTC	CASSVLGESSYEQYF
NA	TRBV4-1	NA	TRBJ2-7	13	TGCGCCAGCAGCCAAGATGCGCGGCACGAGCAGTACTTC	CASSQDARHEQYF
NA	TRBV19	TRBD1	TRBJ2-7	13	TGTGCCAGTGGTTGGGGACAGGGCTACGAGCAGTACTTC	CASGWGQGYEQYF
many	TRBV7-9	TRBD2	TRBJ2-4	17	TGTGCCAGCAGCTTTTACCTCGACCCTAGCGGGACGGACATTCAGTACTTC	CASSFYLDPSGTDIQYF
NA	TRBV10-3	NA	TRBJ2-3	14	TGTGCCATCAGTGAACCGGACTACACAGATACGCAGTATTTT	CAISEPDYTDTQYF
few	TRBV27	NA	TRBJ2-7	13	TGTGCCGGCAGTTTCGTTGGAGGGATCGAGCAGTACTTC	CAGSFVGGIEQYF
few	TRBV20-1	TRBD2	TRBJ2-1	17	TGCAGTGCTAGAGATACCAAAGGCGGGGGACTCTACAATGAGCAGTTCTTC	CSARDTKGGGLYNEQFF
few	TRBV2	NA	TRBJ2-7	12	TGTGCCAGCAGATCAAACCTAGACGAGCAGTACTTC	CASRSNLDEQYF
few	TRBV6-6	NA	TRBJ1-3	15	TGTGCCAGCAGTTATCTCGGGACTCCTGGAAACACCATATATTTT	CASSYLGTPGNTIYF
NA	TRBV24-1	NA	TRBJ2-3	13	TGTGCCACCAGTGACCTGACTGGTGATACGCAGTATTTT	CATSDLTGDTQYF
few	TRBV13	TRBD1	TRBJ2-5	14	TGTGCCAGCAGCTTCCGGACAGGGGTAGAGACCCAGTACTTC	CASSFRTGVETQYF
few	TRBV29-1	NA	TRBJ2-1	13	TGCAGCGTTGAAAGCGGGCCCTACAATGAGCAGTTCTTC	CSVESGPYNEQFF
few	TRBV7-9	TRBD1	TRBJ2-7	15	TGTGCCAGCAGCGTAGGCCGGGACAGGGGGTACGAGCAGTACTTC	CASSVGRDRGYEQYF
few	TRBV27	NA	TRBJ2-2	14	TGTGCCAGCAGTTTGGGGACCCCTGCCGGGGAGCTGTTTTTT	CASSLGTPAGELFF
few	TRBV24-1	NA	TRBJ1-1	15	TGTGCCACCAGGGATATGGGACAACCGAACACTGAAGCTTTCTTT	CATRDMGQPNTEAFF
few	TRBV4-3	TRBD2	TRBJ2-3	15	TGCGCCAGCAGCCGGGTAGCGGGGGGAACAGATACGCAGTATTTT	CASSRVAGGTDTQYF
NA	TRBV19	NA	TRBJ1-5	15	TGTGCCAGCGCGCTTCGGGACATAGCCAATCAGCCCCAGCATTTT	CASALRDIANQPQHF
NA	TRBV5-1	NA	TRBJ1-4	15	TGCGCCAGCAGCTTTTCAGGGGAGGAGGTCGAAAAACTGTTTTTT	CASSFSGEEVEKLFF
NA	TRBV6-5	TRBD1	TRBJ1-3	17	TGTGCCAGCAGTCACTCGTTGGGGCAGGGGGGTGGAAACACCATATATTTT	CASSHSLGQGGGNTIYF
NA	TRBV20-1	TRBD2	TRBJ2-1	16	TGCAGTGCTAGAGATCCAGCGGGAGGGCGGGGCAATGAGCAGTTCTTC	CSARDPAGGRGNEQFF
NA	TRBV28	NA	TRBJ2-7	16	TGTGCCAGCAGTCCCCCCCGTGGAGACAGGCACTACGAGCAGTACTTC	CASSPPRGDRHYEQYF
NA	TRBV28	NA	TRBJ2-1	14	TGTGCCAGCAGTTTACGGCTACCAAGCAATGAGCAGTTCTTC	CASSLRLPSNEQFF
few	TRBV4-3	TRBD2	TRBJ2-5	16	TGCGCCAGCAGCCAGACTAGCGGGGGAACCCAAGAGACCCAGTACTTC	CASSQTSGGTQETQYF
few	TRBV20-1	NA	TRBJ2-1	16	TGCAGTGCTAGACTCTCCGGGACACCCCTCGGCAATGAGCAGTTCTTC	CSARLSGTPLGNEQFF
few	TRBV14	TRBD2	TRBJ2-2	15	TGTGCCAGCAGCCAAGATAGCGGGAGTGCCGGGGAGCTGTTTTTT	CASSQDSGSAGELFF
NA	TRBV11-2	NA	TRBJ2-5	15	TGTGCCAGCAGCTTAGGGCAGGGATCCCCCAGGGCCCAGTACTTC	CASSLGQGSPRAQYF
NA	TRBV21-1	NA	TRBJ2-1	16	TGTGCCAGCAGCAAAGTGGCTAGCGGGGTTTACAATGAGCAGTTCTTC	CASSKVASGVYNEQFF
once	TRBV7-2	NA	TRBJ1-4	14	TGTGCCAGCAGTCGACAGTCAACTAATGAAAAACTGTTTTTT	CASSRQSTNEKLFF
NA	TRBV5-5	TRBD1	TRBJ1-2	15	TGTGCCAGCAGCCCCGGGACAGCAACCCGCTATGGCTACACCTTC	CASSPGTATRYGYTF
few	TRBV20-1	NA	TRBJ2-5	13	TGCAGTGCTAGACTAGGGCCCCAGGAGACCCAGTACTTC	CSARLGPQETQYF
NA	TRBV19	TRBD2	TRBJ2-7	14	TGTGCCAGTAGCGCTAGCGGGTTCTCCTACGAGCAGTACTTC	CASSASGFSYEQYF
NA	TRBV6-2/TRBV6-3	TRBD2	TRBJ2-5	15	TGTGCCAGCAGTTACGCTGCGGGAGGGGAAGAGACCCAGTACTTC	CASSYAAGGEETQYF
NA	TRBV5-6	TRBD1	TRBJ1-2	15	TGTGCCAGCAGCTTCCCGGGACAGGGAATCCACGGCTACACCTTC	CASSFPGQGIHGYTF
many	TRBV18	TRBD2	TRBJ2-5	17	TGTGCCAGCTCACCACCCGAACTAGCGAGACGAAAAGAGACCCAGTACTTC	CASSPPELARRKETQYF